This T cell receptor (beta chain) was captured in a study of regulatory and conventional T cells in RAG deficiency. Some clones are missing from TCRdb's copy, which holds only in-frame ones; the method was immunoSEQ multiplex PCR. The repertoire holds about 50,000 clones, 85% to 90% seen once, with about 0.53% in the top ten. Germline CDR1 reads SGHAT; CDR2 reads FQNNGV. The V end lost 1 base, the J end lost 7 bases, and 11 bases lay between the germline ends. The CDR3 covers 15 residues. The sorted conventional CD4+ T cells were CD25-low and CD127-high, with genomic DNA sequenced. Study outcomes and limitations: Shannon entropy was markedly lower and Simpson indices higher in RAG-deficient patients than control T-cell subsets.

This clone has only a few counts. Its antigen remains unknown. The data also belong to a second study, concerning regulatory T cells. That study adds: Primers: 52 TRBV forward and 13 TRBJ reverse. Skewed V and J usage and few unique V-J pairs marked patient repertoires, most in Tregs.

V usage is TRBV11-2 and J usage is TRBJ1-6; D uncertain. This receptor was obtained from a human donor in good health. Specimen: CD4+ effector T cells sorted from blood. The CDR3 is CASSLVPTGNSPLHF. CDR3 bases: TGTGCCAGCAGCTTAGTCCCGACGGGGAATTCACCCCTCCACTTT.